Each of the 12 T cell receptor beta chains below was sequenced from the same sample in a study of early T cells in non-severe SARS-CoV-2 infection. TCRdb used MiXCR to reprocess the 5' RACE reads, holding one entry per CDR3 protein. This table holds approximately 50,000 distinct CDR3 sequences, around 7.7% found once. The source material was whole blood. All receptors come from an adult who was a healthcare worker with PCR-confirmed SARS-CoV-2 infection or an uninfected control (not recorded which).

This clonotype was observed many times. This chain's CDR3 is CASSDQQGAVSRNTGELFF. DNA of the CDR3: TGTGCCAGCAGTGACCAACAGGGGGCAGTTTCTAGGAACACCGGGGAGCTGTTTTTT. V gene TRBV6-2 or TRBV6-3 combines with J gene TRBJ2-2, with TRBD1 identical over 9 bases. CDR3 length: 19 residues. V shed 5 bases and J 1 base; nucleotides not matched to a gene: 14. Germline loops: CDR1 MNHEY, CDR2 SVGEGT.

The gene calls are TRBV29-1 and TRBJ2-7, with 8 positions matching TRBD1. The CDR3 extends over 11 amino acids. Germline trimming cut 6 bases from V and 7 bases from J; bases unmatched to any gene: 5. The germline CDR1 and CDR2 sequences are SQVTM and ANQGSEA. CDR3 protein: CSVAGGGEQYF. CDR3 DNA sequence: TGCAGCGTAGCAGGGGGCGGGGAGCAGTACTTC.

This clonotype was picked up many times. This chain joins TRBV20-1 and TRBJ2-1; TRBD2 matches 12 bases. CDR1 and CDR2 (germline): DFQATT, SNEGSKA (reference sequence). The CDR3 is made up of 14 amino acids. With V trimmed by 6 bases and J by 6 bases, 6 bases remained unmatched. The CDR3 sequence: CSAITSGGSNEQFF. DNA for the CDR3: TGCAGTGCAATAACTAGCGGGGGGTCCAATGAGCAGTTCTTC.

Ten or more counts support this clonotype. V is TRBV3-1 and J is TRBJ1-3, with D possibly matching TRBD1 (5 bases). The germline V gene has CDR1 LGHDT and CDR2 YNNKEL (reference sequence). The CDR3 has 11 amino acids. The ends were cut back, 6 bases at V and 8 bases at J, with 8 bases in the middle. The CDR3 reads CASRGADTIYF. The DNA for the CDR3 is TGTGCCAGCAGAGGGGCAGACACCATATATTTT.

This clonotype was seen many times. In DNA, the CDR3 is TGTGCCAGCAGTTTTACAGGGGCTTACAATCAGCCCCAGCATTTT. As protein: CASSFTGAYNQPQHF. V and J are TRBV28 and TRBJ1-5, with 7 bases aligning to TRBD1. The germline gives CDR1 MDHEN, CDR2 SYDVKM. The V segment lost 3 bases and the J segment 3 bases; nucleotides outside the gene matches: 5. The CDR3 has 15 amino acids.

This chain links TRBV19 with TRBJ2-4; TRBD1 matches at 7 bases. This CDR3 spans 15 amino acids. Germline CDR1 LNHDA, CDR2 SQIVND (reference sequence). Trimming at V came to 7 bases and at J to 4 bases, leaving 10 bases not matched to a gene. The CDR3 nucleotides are TGTGCCAGTACCACTATGGACAGGTTGAAAAACATTCAGTACTTC. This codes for CASTTMDRLKNIQYF.

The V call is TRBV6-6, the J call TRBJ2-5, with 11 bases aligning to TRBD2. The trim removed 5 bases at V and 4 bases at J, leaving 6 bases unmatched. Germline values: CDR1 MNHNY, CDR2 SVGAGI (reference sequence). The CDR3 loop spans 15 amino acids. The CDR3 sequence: CASSGLAGLLETQYF. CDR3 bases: TGTGCCAGCAGTGGACTAGCGGGTCTTCTAGAGACCCAGTACTTC.

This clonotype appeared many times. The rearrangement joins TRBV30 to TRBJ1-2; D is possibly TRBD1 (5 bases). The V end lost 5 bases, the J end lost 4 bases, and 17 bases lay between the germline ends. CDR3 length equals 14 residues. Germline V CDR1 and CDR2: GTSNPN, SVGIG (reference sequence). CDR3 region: CAWARGLRGYGYTF. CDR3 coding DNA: TGTGCCTGGGCGAGGGGACTTAGAGGCTATGGCTACACCTTC.

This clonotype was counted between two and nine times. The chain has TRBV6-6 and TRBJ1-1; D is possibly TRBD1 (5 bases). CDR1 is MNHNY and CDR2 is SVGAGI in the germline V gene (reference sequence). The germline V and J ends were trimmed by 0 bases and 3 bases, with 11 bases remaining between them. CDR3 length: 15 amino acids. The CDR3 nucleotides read TGTGCCAGCAGTTACTCGAAGGGACTCCACACTGAAGCTTTCTTT. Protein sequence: CASSYSKGLHTEAFF.

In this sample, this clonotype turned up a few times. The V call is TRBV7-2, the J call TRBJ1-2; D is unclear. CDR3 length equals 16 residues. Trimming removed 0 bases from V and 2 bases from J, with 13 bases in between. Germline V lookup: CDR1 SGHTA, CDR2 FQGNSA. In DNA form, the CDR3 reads TGTGCCAGCAGCTTAGCGTCTGGAGAAAGGAACTATGGCTACACCTTC. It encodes CASSLASGERNYGYTF.

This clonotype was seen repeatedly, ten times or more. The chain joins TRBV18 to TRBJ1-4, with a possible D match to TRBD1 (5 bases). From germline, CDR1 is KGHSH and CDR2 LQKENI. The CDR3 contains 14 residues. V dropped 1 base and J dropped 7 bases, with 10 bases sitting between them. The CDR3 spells CASSPRGSSEKLFF. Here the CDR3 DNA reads TGTGCCAGCTCACCACGGGGGAGTAGTGAAAAACTGTTTTTT.

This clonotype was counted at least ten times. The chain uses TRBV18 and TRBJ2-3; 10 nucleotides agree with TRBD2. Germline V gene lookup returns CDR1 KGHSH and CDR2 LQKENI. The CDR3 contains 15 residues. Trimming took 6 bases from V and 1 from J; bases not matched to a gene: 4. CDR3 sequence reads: CASSLAGARTDTQYF. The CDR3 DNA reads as TGTGCCAGCTCGCTAGCGGGGGCTCGCACAGATACGCAGTATTTT. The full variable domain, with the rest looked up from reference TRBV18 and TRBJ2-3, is NAGVMQNPRHLVRRRGQEARLRCSPMKGHSHVYWYRQLPEEGLKFMVYLQKENIIDESGMPKERFSAEFPKEGPSILRIQQVVRGDSAAYFCASSLAGARTDTQYFGPGTRLTVL.